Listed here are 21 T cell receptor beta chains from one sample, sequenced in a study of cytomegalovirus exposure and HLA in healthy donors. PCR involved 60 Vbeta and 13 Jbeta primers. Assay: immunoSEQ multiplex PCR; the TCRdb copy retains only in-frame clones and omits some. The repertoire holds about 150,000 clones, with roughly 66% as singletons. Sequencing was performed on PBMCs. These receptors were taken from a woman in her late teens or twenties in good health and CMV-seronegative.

The CDR3: CASSLGWREGGKNIQYF. Here the CDR3 DNA reads TGTGCCAGCAGCTTAGGATGGCGGGAGGGCGGTAAAAACATTCAGTACTTC. The chain has TRBV11-2 and TRBJ2-4; 9 positions match TRBD2. The CDR3 is made up of 17 amino acids. The trim removed 1 base at V and 4 bases at J, leaving 8 bases unmatched. CDR1 and CDR2 from the germline V gene are SGHAT and FQNNGV.

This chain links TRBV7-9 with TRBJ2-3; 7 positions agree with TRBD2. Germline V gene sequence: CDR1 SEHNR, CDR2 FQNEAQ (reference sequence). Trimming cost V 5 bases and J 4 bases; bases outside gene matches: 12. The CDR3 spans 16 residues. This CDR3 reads CASSPRGRAGADTQYF. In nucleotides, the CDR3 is TGTGCCAGCAGCCCCCGAGGCAGGGCGGGGGCAGATACGCAGTATTTT.

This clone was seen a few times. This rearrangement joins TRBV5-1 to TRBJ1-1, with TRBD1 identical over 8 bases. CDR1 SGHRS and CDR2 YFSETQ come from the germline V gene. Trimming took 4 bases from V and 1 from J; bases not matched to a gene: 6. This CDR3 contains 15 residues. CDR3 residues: CASSLRTGTNTEAFF. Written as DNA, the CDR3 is TGCGCCAGCAGCCTCCGGACAGGGACGAACACTGAAGCTTTCTTT.

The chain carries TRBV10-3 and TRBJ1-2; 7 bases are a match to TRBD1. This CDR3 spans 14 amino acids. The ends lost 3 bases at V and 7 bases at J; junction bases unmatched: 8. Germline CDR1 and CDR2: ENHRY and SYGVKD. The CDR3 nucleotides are TGTGCCATCAGTGACCCCAAGACAGGGTCTGGCTACACCTTC. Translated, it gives CAISDPKTGSGYTF.

The CDR3 DNA follows: TGCGCCAGCAGCTTGGCCCCCAGGACAGGAAGCACAGATACGCAGTATTTT. Translated, it gives CASSLAPRTGSTDTQYF. This chain connects TRBV5-1 to TRBJ2-3; 7 nucleotides line up with TRBD1. Germline V gives CDR1 SGHRS, CDR2 YFSETQ. V shed 0 bases, J shed 0 bases, and the junction held 7 bases outside the gene matches. The CDR3 loop spans 17 amino acids.

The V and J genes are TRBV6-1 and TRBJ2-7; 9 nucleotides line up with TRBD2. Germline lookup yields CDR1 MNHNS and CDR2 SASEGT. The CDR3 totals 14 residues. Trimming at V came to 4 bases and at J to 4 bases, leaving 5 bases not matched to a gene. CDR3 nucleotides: TGTGCCAGCAGTGTAGGCCTAGCGGGATACGAGCAGTACGTC. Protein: CASSVGLAGYEQYV.

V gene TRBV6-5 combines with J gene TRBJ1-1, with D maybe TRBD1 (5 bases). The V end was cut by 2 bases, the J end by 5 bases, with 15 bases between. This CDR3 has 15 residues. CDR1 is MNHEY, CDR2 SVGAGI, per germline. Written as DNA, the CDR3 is TGTGCCAGCAGTTACACTTCCTCAGGGCGGACTGAAGCTTTCTTT. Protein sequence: CASSYTSSGRTEAFF.

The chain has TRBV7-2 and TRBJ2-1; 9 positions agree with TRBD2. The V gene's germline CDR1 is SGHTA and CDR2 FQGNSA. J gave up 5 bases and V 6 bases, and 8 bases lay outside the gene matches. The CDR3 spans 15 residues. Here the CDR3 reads CASSNRLAGHNEQFF. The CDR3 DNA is TGTGCCAGCAGTAATCGGCTAGCGGGGCACAATGAGCAGTTCTTC.

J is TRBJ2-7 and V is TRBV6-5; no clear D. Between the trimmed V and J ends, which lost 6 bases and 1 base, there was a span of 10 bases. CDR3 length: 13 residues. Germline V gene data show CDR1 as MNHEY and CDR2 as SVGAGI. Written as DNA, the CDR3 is TGTGCCAGCAGCGTCACAGTGTCCTACGAGCAGTACTTC. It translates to CASSVTVSYEQYF.

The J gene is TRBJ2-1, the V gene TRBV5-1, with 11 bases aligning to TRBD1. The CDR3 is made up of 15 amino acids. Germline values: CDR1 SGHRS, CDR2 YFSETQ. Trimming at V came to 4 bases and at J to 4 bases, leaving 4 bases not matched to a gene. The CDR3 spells CASSAGQGAYNEQFF. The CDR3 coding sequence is TGCGCCAGCAGCGCTGGACAGGGGGCTTACAATGAGCAGTTCTTC.

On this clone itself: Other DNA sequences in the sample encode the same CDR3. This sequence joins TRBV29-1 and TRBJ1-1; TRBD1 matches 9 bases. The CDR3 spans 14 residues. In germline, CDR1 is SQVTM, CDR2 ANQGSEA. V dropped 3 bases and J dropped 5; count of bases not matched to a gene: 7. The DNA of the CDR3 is TGCAGCGTTGAGTTACAGGGGGCGAAGACTGAAGCTTTCTTT. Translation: CSVELQGAKTEAFF.

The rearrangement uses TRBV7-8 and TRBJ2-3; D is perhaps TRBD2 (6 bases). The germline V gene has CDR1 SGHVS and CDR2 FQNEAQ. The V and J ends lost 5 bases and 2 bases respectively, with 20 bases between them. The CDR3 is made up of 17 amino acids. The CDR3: CASSPWQVGGNTDTQYF. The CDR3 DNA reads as TGTGCCAGCAGCCCCTGGCAGGTTGGAGGGAACACAGATACGCAGTATTTT. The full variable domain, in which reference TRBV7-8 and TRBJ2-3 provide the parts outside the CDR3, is GAGVSQSPRYKVAKRGQDVALRCDPISGHVSLFWYQQALGQGPEFLTYFQNEAQLDKSGLPSDRFFAERPEGSVSTLKIQRTQQEDSAVYLCASSPWQVGGNTDTQYFGPGTRLTVL.

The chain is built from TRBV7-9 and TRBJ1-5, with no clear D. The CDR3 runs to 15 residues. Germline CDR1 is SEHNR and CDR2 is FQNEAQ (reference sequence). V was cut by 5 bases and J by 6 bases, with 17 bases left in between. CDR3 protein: CASSPDPGGGQPQHF. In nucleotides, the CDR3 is TGTGCCAGCAGCCCCGATCCCGGAGGAGGTCAGCCCCAGCATTTT.

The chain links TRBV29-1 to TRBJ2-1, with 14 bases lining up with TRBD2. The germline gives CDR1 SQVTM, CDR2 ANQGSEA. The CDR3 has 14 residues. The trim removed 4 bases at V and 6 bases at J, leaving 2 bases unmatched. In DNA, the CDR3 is TGCAGCGTTGGGGGGACTAGCGGGAGCAATGAGCAGTTCTTC. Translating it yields CSVGGTSGSNEQFF.

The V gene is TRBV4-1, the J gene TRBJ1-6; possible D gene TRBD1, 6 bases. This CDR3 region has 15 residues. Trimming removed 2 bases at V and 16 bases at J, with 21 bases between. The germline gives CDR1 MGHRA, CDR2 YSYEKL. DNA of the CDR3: TGCGCCAGCAGCCAACAAACAGGGATCGGCCAGAAGCTCCACTTT. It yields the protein CASSQQTGIGQKLHF.

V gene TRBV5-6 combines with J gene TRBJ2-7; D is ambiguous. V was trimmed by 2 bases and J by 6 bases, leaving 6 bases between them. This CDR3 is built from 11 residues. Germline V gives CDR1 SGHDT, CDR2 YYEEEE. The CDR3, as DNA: TGTGCCAGCAGCTTAGGCGGCGAGCAGTACTTC. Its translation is CASSLGGEQYF.

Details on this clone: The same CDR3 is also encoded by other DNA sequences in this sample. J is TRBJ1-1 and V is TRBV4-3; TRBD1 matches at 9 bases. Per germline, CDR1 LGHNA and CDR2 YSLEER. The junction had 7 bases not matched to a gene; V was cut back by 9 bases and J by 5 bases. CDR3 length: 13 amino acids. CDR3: CASSDRGRTEAFF. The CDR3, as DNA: TGCGCCAGTAGTGACAGGGGGAGGACTGAAGCTTTCTTT.

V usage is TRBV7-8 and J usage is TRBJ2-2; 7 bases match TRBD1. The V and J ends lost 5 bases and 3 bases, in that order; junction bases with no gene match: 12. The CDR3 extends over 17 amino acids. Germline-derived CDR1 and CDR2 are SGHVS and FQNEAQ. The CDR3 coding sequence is TGTGCCAGCAGCGTAGGCCCGGGACAGATTTACACCGGGGAGCTGTTTTTT. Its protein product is CASSVGPGQIYTGELFF.

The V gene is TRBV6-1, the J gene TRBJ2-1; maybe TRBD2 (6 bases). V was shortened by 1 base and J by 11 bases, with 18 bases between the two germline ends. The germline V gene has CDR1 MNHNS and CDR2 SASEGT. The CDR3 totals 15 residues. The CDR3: CASSEDALAASQQFF. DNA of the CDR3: TGTGCCAGCAGTGAAGATGCGTTAGCGGCGAGTCAGCAGTTCTTC.

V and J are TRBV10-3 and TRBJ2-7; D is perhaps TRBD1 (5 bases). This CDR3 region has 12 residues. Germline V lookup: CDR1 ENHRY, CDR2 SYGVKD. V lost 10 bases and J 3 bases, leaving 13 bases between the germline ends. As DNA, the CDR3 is TGTGCCACCCAAGGACATTTCTACGAGCAGTACTTC. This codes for CATQGHFYEQYF.

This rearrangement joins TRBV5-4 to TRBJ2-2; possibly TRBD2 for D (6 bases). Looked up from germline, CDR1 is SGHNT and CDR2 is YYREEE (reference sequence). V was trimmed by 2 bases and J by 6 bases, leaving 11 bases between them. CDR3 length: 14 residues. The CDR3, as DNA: TGTGCCAGCAGCTTTGCGACTAGTTCCGGGGAGCTGTTTTTT. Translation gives CASSFATSSGELFF. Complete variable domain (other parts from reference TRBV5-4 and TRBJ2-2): ETGVTQSPTHLIKTRGQQVTLRCSSQSGHNTVSWYQQALGQGPQFIFQYYREEENGRGNFPPRFSGLQFPNYSSELNVNALELDDSALYLCASSFATSSGELFFGEGSRLTVL.